The sample holds a few counts of the clone carrying this T cell receptor (beta chain). Its antigen is unidentified. Assay used: immunoSEQ multiplex PCR; TCRdb lists only in-frame clones, some missing. The sample lists a few hundred thousand clones; more than 75% were seen once. The data were obtained in a study of Ad26.COV2.S vaccination and SARS-CoV-2 variants. For the study at large: Once or twice, 56 days apart, Ad26.COV2.S was delivered intramuscularly. Broader study findings: The breadth of spike-specific CD8+ and CD4+ T cell responses after vaccination was reportedly substantial.

CDR3 length: 13 residues. Per germline, CDR1 SGHDT and CDR2 YYEEEE. With V trimmed by 3 bases and J by 4 bases, 2 bases remained unmatched. Treatment denoted: 19 received Ad26.COV2.S at low or high dose, single or two shots; a few received placebo; per-sample allocation not given. Material that was analyzed had been drawn on day 63 after the first vaccine or placebo injection. Recruitment in Boston yielded a donor of adult age, 18-55 years. The chain employs TRBV5-6 and TRBJ1-2, with 8 bases identical to TRBD1. The TCR originated in a person between 18 and 60 years old who received the Ad26.COV2.S COVID-19 vaccine or a placebo. This specimen consisted of peripheral blood, obtained in a trial of Ad26.COV2.S vaccine versus placebo. Written as DNA, the CDR3 is TGTGCCAGCAGCTCGGGACAGGTCTATGGCTACACCTTC. It encodes CASSSGQVYGYTF.